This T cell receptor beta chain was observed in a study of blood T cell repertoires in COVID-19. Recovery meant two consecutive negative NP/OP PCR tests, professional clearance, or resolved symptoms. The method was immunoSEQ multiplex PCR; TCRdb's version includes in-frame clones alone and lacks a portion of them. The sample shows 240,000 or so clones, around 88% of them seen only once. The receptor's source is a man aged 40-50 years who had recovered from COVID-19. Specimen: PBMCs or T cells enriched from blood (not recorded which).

DNA for the CDR3: TGTGCCAGCAGCCCTCGGACAGGGGATAGTTCACCCCTCCACTTT. Translated, it gives CASSPRTGDSSPLHF. The chain recombines TRBV11-3 with TRBJ1-6, with 9 nucleotides matching TRBD1. V shed 5 bases and J 9 bases; nucleotides not matched to a gene: 8. This CDR3 is built from 15 residues. CDR1 is SGHNT, CDR2 YENEEA, per germline.